The T cell receptor (beta chain) described here comes from a study of identical twins. This clonotype was detected a few times. Its antigen remains unidentified. Template switching, a step in the protocol, added a universal primer site, and cDNA carried unique molecular identifiers. TCRdb re-analysed the 5' RACE reads in MiXCR, keeping a single row per CDR3 protein. The table has about 220,000 distinct CDR3 sequences, approximately 6.8% seen once. The CDR3 runs to 12 residues. Only healthy Caucasians were included as donors. Overall study findings and caveats: When twins shared out-of-frame alpha sequences, those sequences had excess low generation probability. Invariant populations such as MAIT and iNKT cells could partly muddle zero-insertion analyses.

These data were likewise used in another study, on yellow fever vaccine responses in identical twins.

This chain links TRBV12-3 or TRBV12-4 with TRBJ2-1; 11 nucleotides agree with TRBD2. The sequenced sample was CD8+ T cells sorted from blood. The TCR was taken from a woman aged 18-29 years in good health. The CDR3, as DNA: TGTGCGATAGCGGGAGGGCCCGCTGAGCAGTTCTTC. This translates into CAIAGGPAEQFF.